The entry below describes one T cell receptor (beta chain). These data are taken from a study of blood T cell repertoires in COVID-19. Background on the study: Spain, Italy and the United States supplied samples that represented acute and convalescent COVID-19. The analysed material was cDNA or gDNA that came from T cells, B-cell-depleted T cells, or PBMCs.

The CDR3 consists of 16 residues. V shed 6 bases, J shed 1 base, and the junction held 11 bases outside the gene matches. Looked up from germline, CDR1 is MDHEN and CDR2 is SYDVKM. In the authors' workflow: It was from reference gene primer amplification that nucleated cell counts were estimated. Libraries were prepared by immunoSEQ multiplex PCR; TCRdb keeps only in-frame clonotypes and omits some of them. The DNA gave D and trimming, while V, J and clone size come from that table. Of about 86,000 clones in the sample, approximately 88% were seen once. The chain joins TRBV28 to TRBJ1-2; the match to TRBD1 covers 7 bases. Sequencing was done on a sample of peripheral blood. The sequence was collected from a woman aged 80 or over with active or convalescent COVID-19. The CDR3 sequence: CASRPTSTGFNYGYTF. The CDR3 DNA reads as TGTGCCAGCAGGCCGACCTCGACAGGGTTTAACTATGGCTACACCTTC.